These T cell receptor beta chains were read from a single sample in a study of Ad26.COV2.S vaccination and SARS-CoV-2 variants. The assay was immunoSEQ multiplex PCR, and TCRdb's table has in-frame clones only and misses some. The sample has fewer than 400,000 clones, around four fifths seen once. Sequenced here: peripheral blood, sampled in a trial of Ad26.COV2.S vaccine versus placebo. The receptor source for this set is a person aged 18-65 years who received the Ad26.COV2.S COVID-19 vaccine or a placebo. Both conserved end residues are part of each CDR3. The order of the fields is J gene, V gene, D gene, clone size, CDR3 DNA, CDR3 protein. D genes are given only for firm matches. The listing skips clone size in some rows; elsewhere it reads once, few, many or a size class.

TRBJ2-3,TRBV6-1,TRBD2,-,TGTGCCAGCAGTGAAAATCGAGCGGGGGGAGGTACGCAGTATTTT,CASSENRAGGGTQYF
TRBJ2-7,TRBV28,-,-,TGTGCCAGCAGGGGGCCGGGACTTTTCTACGAGCAGTACTTC,CASRGPGLFYEQYF
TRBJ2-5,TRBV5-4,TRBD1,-,TGTGCCAGCAGCTTGGAACAGGGGCGGGAGACCCAGTACTTC,CASSLEQGRETQYF
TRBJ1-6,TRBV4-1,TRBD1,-,TGCGCCAGCAGCCAACCGTTCCGGGACAGGAATTCACCCCTCCACTTT,CASSQPFRDRNSPLHF
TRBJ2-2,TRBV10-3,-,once,TGTGCCATCAGTGAGTCAGCTAACACCGGGGAGCTGTTTTTT,CAISESANTGELFF
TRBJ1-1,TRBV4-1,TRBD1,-,TGCGCCAGCAGCCAAGTAGGACAGGGCCCAGACACTGAAGCTTTCTTT,CASSQVGQGPDTEAFF
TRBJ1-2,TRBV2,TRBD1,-,TGTGCCAGCAGTGAGGGGACAGGGTACGGCTACACCTTC,CASSEGTGYGYTF
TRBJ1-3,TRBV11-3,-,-,TGTGCCAGCAGCTTAGATGGGTCACCGGGAAACACCATATATTTT,CASSLDGSPGNTIYF
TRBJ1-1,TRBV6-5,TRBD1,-,TGTGCCAGCAGCCGGGACAGTCCTGCTGAAGCTTTCTTT,CASSRDSPAEAFF
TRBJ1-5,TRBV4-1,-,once,TGCGCCAGCAGCCAAGATCCAGGCGGTCAGCCCCAGCATTTT,CASSQDPGGQPQHF
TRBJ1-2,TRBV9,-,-,TGTGCCACCTCAAGGACACCTCTAAACTATGGCTACACCTTC,CATSRTPLNYGYTF
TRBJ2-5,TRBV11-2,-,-,TGTGCCAGCAGCTTAGCTCCCAACGCGCCGCAAGAGACCCAGTACTTC,CASSLAPNAPQETQYF
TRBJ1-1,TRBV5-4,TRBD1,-,TGTGCCAGCAGCTTGGATGGAGGGGGCACCACTGAAGCTTTCTTT,CASSLDGGGTTEAFF
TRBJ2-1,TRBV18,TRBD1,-,TGTGCCAGCTCACCCGAACAGGGGGAAAAGCAGTTCTTC,CASSPEQGEKQFF
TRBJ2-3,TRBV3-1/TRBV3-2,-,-,TGTGCCAGCAGCCAAGATCGGTCCAAGAGAGATACGCAGTATTTT,CASSQDRSKRDTQYF
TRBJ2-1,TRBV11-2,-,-,TGTGCCAGCAGCTTAGGGAAAACAGGGACCAATGAGCAGTTCTTC,CASSLGKTGTNEQFF
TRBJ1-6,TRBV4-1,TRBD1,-,TGCGCCAGCAGCCAAGGCCCGGGACAGGGGATACCACCCCTCCACTTT,CASSQGPGQGIPPLHF
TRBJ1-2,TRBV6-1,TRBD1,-,TGTGCCAGCAGTGAACCCGGGGACAGGCGAACCTATGGCTACACCTTC,CASSEPGDRRTYGYTF
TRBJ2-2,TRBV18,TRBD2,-,TGTGCCAGCTCACCAAGTGGCCAGCGGGGGGGCACCGGGGAGCTGTTTTTT,CASSPSGQRGGTGELFF
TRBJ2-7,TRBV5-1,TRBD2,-,TGCGCCAGCAGCCCCTGGGGGGGAGGCTACGAGCAGTACTTC,CASSPWGGGYEQYF
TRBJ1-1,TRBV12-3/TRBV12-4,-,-,TGTGCCAGCAGTTTAGGGGAGAACACTGAAGCTTTCTTT,CASSLGENTEAFF
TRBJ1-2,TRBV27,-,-,TGTGCCAGCAGTTCCGGACACCTTAAAGGCTTGGGCTACACCTTC,CASSSGHLKGLGYTF
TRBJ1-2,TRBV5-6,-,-,TGTGCCAGCAGCTTGGAACAGGAGGAGGGCTACACCTTC,CASSLEQEEGYTF
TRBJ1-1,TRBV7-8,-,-,TGTGCCAGCAGCTTAGCTTTTTTCGAGCCTTTCGGGAACACTGAAGCTTTCTTT,CASSLAFFEPFGNTEAFF
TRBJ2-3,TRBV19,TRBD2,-,TGTGCCAGTAGTATACGGGGGGGCCAAACAGATACGCAGTATTTT,CASSIRGGQTDTQYF
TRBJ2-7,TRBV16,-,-,TGTGCCAGCAGCCAAACCAGGGGTTCGGGCGAGCAGTACTTC,CASSQTRGSGEQYF
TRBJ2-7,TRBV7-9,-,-,TGTGCCAGCAGCTTAAATCTAGAAGGACCCGAGCAGTACTTC,CASSLNLEGPEQYF
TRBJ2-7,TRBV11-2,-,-,TGTGCCAGCAGCTCAGGCCCCAGGGAGTACTTC,CASSSGPREYF
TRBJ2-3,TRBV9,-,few,TGTGCCAGCAGCGGCCCCAATAGCGAGACGCAGTATTTT,CASSGPNSETQYF
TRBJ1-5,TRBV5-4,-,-,TGTGCCAGCAGCCTCGGGGAGAATCAGCCCCAGCATTTT,CASSLGENQPQHF
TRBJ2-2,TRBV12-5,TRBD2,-,TGTGCTAGTGGTTTACCGGGACTAGGGTTCACCGGGGAGCTGTTTTTT,CASGLPGLGFTGELFF
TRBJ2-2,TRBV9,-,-,TGTGCCAGCAGAGGGGACACCGGGGAGCTGTTTTTT,CASRGDTGELFF
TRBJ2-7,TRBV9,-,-,TGTGCCAGCAGCTTACAGAGAAAGTACTTC,CASSLQRKYF
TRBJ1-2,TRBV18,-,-,TGTGCCAGCTCACCATTTCCGGGTCAGGGGACTAACTATGGCTACACCTTC,CASSPFPGQGTNYGYTF
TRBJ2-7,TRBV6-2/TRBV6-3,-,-,TGTGCCAGCAGTTACGAAGCCGGGGAGCAGTACTTC,CASSYEAGEQYF
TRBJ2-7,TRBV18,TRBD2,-,TGTGCCAGCTCACCACCGGGTAGCGGGGGGTTCTACGAGCAGTACTTC,CASSPPGSGGFYEQYF
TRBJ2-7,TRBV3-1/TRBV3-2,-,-,TGTGCCAGCAGCCCCAGGGGGGGTTCCTACGAGCAGTACTTC,CASSPRGGSYEQYF
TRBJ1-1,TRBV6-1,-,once,TGTGCCAGCAGTGAAGCTTGGGACGCTTTGAACACTGAAGCTTTCTTT,CASSEAWDALNTEAFF
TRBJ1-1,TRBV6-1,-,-,TGTGCCAGCAGTGAATTGGGGGGCCGCAGGTCCGTAAGGAAAGCTTTCTTT,CASSELGGRRSVRKAFF
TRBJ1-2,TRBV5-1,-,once,TGCGCCAGCAGCTTTACAGGGCGAGCTAACTATGGCTACACCTTC,CASSFTGRANYGYTF
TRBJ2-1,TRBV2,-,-,TGTGCCAGCAGGCTAGAGGGGGGCCGGGAGCAGTTCTTC,CASRLEGGREQFF
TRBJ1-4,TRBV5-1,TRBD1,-,TGCGCCAGCAGCGACCGACAGGGCCAAAATGAAAAACTGTTTTTT,CASSDRQGQNEKLFF
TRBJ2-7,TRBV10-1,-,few,TGCGCCAGTATCGTGGGACGAAAGGAGCAGTACTTC,CASIVGRKEQYF
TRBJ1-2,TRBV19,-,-,TGTGCCAGTAGTATAGAAAGCGGAGGCTACACCTTC,CASSIESGGYTF
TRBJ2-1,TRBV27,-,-,TGTGCCAGCAGTTTGAAACAGGGCTTCCATGAGCAGTTCTTC,CASSLKQGFHEQFF
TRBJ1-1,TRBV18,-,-,TGTGCCAGCTCAGTACTAGGCGGGAAAATGAACACTGAAGCTTTCTTT,CASSVLGGKMNTEAFF
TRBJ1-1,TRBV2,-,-,TGTGCCAGCAGTGAAGTCCCCGAGCACACTGAAGCTTTCTTT,CASSEVPEHTEAFF
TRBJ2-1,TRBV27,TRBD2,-,TGTGCCAGCAGTAAGACTAGCGGGGGGATCAATGAGCAGTTCTTC,CASSKTSGGINEQFF
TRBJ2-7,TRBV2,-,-,TGTGCCAGCAGTCTTAGGTACGTCTACGAGCAGTACTTC,CASSLRYVYEQYF
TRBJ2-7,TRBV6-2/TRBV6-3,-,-,TGTGCCAGCAGTTACTCGAGTCACAGGGCCCCACTCTACGAGCAGTACTTC,CASSYSSHRAPLYEQYF
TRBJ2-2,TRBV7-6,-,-,TGTGCCAGCAGCTTAGGGGTCGGGGGCCCGAGCTCCGGGGAGCTGTTTTTT,CASSLGVGGPSSGELFF
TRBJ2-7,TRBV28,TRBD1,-,TGTGCCAGCAGCAGCCCGGGACAGGGTTCCAGCGAGCAGTACTTC,CASSSPGQGSSEQYF
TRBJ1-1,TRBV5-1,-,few,TGCGCCAGCAGCTTGGCGGGCCAGAACACTGAAGCTTTCTTT,CASSLAGQNTEAFF
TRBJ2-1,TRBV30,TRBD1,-,TGTGCCTGGACAGGGGGCAATGAGCAGTTCTTC,CAWTGGNEQFF